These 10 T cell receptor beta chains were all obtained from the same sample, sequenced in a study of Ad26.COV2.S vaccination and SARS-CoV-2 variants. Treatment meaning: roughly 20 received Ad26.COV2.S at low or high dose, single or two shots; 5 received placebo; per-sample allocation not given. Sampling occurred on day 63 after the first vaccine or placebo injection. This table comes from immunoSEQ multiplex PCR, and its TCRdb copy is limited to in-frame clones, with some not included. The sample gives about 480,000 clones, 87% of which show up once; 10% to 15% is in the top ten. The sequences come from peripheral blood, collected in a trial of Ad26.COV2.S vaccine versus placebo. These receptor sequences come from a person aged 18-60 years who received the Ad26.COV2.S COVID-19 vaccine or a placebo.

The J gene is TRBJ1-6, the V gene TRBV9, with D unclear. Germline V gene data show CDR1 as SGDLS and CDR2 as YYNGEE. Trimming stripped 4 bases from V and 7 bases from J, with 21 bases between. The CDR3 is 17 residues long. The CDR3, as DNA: TGTGCCAGCAGCCCTCATAGCGGGAGAGGAGCCAATTCACCCCTCCACTTT. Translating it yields CASSPHSGRGANSPLHF.

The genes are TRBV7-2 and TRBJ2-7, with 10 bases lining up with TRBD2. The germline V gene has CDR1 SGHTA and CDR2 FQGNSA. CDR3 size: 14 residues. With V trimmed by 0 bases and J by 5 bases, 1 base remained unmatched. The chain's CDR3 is CASSLAAGGHEQYF. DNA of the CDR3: TGTGCCAGCAGCTTAGCAGCGGGAGGGCACGAGCAGTACTTC.

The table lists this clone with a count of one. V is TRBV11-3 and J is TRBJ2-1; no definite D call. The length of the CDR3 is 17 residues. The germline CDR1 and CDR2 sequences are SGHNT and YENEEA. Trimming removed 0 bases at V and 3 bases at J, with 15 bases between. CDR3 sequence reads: CASSLEALGSNYNEQFF. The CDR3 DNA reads TGTGCCAGCAGCTTAGAAGCACTGGGCTCTAACTACAATGAGCAGTTCTTC.

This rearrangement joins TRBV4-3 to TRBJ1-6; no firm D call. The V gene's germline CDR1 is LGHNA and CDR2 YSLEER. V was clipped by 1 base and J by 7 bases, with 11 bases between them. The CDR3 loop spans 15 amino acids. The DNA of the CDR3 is TGCGCCAGCAGCCAAGGGTTATTGGGAAATTCACCCCTCCACTTT. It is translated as CASSQGLLGNSPLHF.

CDR3 DNA: TGTGCCTGGAGTGCTGGGACACTGAATCAGCCCCAGCATTTT. Its protein product is CAWSAGTLNQPQHF. The chain joins TRBV30 to TRBJ1-5; perhaps TRBD1 as D (6 bases). Germline V CDR1 and CDR2: GTSNPN, SVGIG (reference sequence). The CDR3 length is 14 residues. The V end was cut by 1 base, the J end by 4 bases, with 11 bases between.

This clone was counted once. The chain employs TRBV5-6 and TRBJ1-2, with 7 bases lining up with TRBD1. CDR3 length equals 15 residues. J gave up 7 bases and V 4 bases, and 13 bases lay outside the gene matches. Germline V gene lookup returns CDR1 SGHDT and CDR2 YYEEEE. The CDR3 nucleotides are TGTGCCAGCAGCCCCGAAAGAGGGGGCGCTGGTGGCTACACCTTC. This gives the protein CASSPERGGAGGYTF.

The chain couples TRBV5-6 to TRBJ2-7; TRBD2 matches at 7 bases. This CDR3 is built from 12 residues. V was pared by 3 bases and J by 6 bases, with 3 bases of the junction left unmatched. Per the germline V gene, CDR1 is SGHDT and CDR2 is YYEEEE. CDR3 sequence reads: CASSWGEGEQYF. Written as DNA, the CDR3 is TGTGCCAGCAGCTGGGGGGAGGGCGAGCAGTACTTC.

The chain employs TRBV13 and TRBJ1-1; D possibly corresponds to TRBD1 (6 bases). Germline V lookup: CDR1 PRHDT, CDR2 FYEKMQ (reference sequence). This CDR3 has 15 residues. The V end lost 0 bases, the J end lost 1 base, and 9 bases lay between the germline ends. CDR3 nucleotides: TGTGCCAGCAGCTTAGGTCGGGGGGCGAACACTGAAGCTTTCTTT. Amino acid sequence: CASSLGRGANTEAFF. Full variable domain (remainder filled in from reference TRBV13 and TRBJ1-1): AAGVIQSPRHLIKEKRETATLKCYPIPRHDTVYWYQQGPGQDPQFLISFYEKMQSDKGSIPDRFSAQQFSDYHSELNMSSLELGDSALYFCASSLGRGANTEAFFGQGTRLTVV.

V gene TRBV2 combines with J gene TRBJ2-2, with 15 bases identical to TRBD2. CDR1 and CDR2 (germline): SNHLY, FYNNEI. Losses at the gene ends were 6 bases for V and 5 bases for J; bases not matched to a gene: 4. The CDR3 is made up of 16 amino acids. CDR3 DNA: TGTGCCAGCAGGCCCGGGACTAGCGGGAGGACCGGGGAGCTGTTTTTT. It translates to CASRPGTSGRTGELFF.

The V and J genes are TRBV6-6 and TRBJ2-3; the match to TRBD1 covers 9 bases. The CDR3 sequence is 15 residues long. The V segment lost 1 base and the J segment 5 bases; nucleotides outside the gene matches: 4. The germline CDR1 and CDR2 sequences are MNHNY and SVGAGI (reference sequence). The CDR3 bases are TGTGCCAGCAGTTACTTCGGGACAGGGCTAGATACGCAGTATTTT. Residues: CASSYFGTGLDTQYF.